A single sample is the source of the 12 T cell receptor beta chains below, sequenced in a study of blood T cell repertoires in COVID-19. The protocol was immunoSEQ multiplex PCR, while the TCRdb copy is restricted to in-frame clones and leaves out a portion. Among some 45,000 clones listed, about 87% were seen once. The sequenced sample was peripheral blood. These receptors were taken from a human donor with active COVID-19. The donor label of this sample is uncertain.

The J gene is TRBJ2-7, the V gene TRBV11-2; the match to TRBD1 covers 8 bases. V shed 0 bases, J shed 5 bases, and the junction held 6 bases outside the gene matches. Germline assignment: CDR1 SGHAT and CDR2 FQNNGV. The CDR3 extends over 15 amino acids. The CDR3 sequence: CASSLESQGGNEQYF. The CDR3 nucleotides read TGTGCCAGCAGCTTAGAATCACAGGGGGGCAACGAGCAGTACTTC.

The gene calls are TRBV15 and TRBJ2-7; D is undetermined. The CDR3 runs 13 residues. Germline V CDR1 and CDR2: LNHNV, YYDKDF (reference sequence). Trimming shortened V by 3 bases and J by 3 bases, and 9 bases separated the two germline ends. CDR3: CATSSPSSYEQYF. The CDR3 region has the DNA TGTGCCACCAGCAGTCCATCGAGCTACGAGCAGTACTTC.

This clone is a singleton in its sample. This chain links TRBV7-8 with TRBJ1-1, with TRBD1 matching 9 bases. Trimming cost V 4 bases and J 5 bases; bases outside gene matches: 11. The CDR3 runs 16 residues. From germline, CDR1 is SGHVS and CDR2 FQNEAQ. The chain's CDR3 is CASSSITGGGRTEAFF. DNA of the CDR3: TGTGCCAGCAGCTCAATAACAGGGGGCGGCAGAACTGAAGCTTTCTTT.

The chain joins TRBV25-1 to TRBJ1-1; 9 nucleotides agree with TRBD1. The CDR3 covers 14 residues. Germline V gives CDR1 MGHDK, CDR2 SYGVNS. The trim removed 3 bases at V and 9 bases at J, leaving 8 bases unmatched. The CDR3 protein is CASSEPGTGMKAFF. As DNA, the CDR3 is TGTGCCAGCAGTGAGCCCGGGACAGGGATGAAAGCTTTCTTT.

Here the CDR3 reads CASRDGQVSYNSPLHF. DNA for the CDR3: TGTGCCAGCAGGGATGGACAGGTCTCCTATAATTCACCCCTCCACTTT. The chain is built from TRBV7-8 and TRBJ1-6; 7 bases agree with TRBD1. Germline CDR1 SGHVS, CDR2 FQNEAQ. The CDR3 length is 16 residues. V gave up 6 bases and J gave up 0 bases; unmatched junction bases: 5.

The chain is built from TRBV6-1 and TRBJ1-5; no clear D. CDR1 MNHNS and CDR2 SASEGT come from the germline V gene. V was pared by 1 base and J by 0 bases, with 4 bases between. The CDR3 has 14 amino acids. CDR3 bases: TGTGCCAGCAGTGAAGTCCTTAGCAATCAGCCCCAGCATTTT. This translates into CASSEVLSNQPQHF.

The chain has TRBV28 and TRBJ1-1; D is perhaps TRBD1 (6 bases). V dropped 4 bases and J dropped 4 bases, with 16 bases sitting between them. CDR3 length: 15 amino acids. CDR1 and CDR2 from the germline V gene are MDHEN and SYDVKM. The CDR3 region has the DNA TGTGCCAGCAGTTCGCAAGCGACAGGACCCACTGAAGCTTTCTTT. It codes for CASSSQATGPTEAFF.

The chain links TRBV11-3 to TRBJ2-1, with a tentative D call TRBD2 (6 bases). Trimming took off 4 bases at V and 2 bases at J, with 12 bases between the two ends. This CDR3 spans 15 amino acids. The germline V gene encodes CDR1 SGHNT and CDR2 YENEEA. The CDR3 DNA follows: TGTGCCAGCAGCTCGGAAGCGGGCACCTACAATGAGCAGTTCTTC. Translation gives CASSSEAGTYNEQFF.

The V and J genes are TRBV29-1 and TRBJ2-1; D is unclear. V was cut by 6 bases and J by 0 bases, with 18 bases left in between. This CDR3 contains 16 residues. The V gene's germline CDR1 is SQVTM and CDR2 ANQGSEA. The CDR3, as DNA: TGCAGCGTAGGTCAGGCTTACCCCGGCTCCTACAATGAGCAGTTCTTC. Amino acids: CSVGQAYPGSYNEQFF.

The chain uses TRBV5-1 and TRBJ2-7, with TRBD1 as a possible D gene (6 bases). The germline gives CDR1 SGHRS, CDR2 YFSETQ. The CDR3 covers 15 residues. V was shortened by 2 bases and J by 4 bases, with 16 bases between the two germline ends. CDR3 nucleotide sequence: TGCGCCAGCAGCTTAAACAGGGTTCCGGGGTACGAGCAGTACTTC. It yields the protein CASSLNRVPGYEQYF.

The chain is built from TRBV20-1 and TRBJ1-1; tentative D call: TRBD1 (5 bases). V shed 3 bases and J shed 7 bases, with 12 bases lying between them. The CDR3 consists of 12 residues. Germline CDR1 and CDR2: DFQATT and SNEGSKA (reference sequence). The CDR3: CSASTGGSEAFF. The CDR3, as DNA: TGCAGTGCTAGTACCGGGGGTAGTGAAGCTTTCTTT.

The chain employs TRBV7-2 and TRBJ1-3; TRBD1 is a possible D gene (6 bases). The CDR3 extends over 18 amino acids. The V gene lost 2 bases and the J gene lost 0 bases, with 17 bases spanning the gap. Germline V gene lookup returns CDR1 SGHTA and CDR2 FQGNSA. The CDR3 here is CASSLPLGTPSSGNTIYF. The CDR3 DNA reads TGTGCCAGCAGCTTACCTCTAGGGACACCAAGCTCTGGAAACACCATATATTTT.